The clone carrying this TCR beta chain was counted only a few times. Its antigen is not known. The data belong to a study of identical twins. The CDR3 runs to 16 residues. V shed 3 bases and J shed 1 base, with 15 bases lying between them. Findings of the study overall: Out-of-frame sharing of TCR alpha in monozygotic twins was underestimated by models.

TCRdb re-derived calls from the 5' RACE reads in MiXCR, one entry per CDR3 protein. Among more than 400,000 distinct CDR3 sequences listed, about 15% were seen once. A further study also used this sample, focusing on yellow fever vaccine responses in identical twins.

The specimen was CD4+ T cells sorted from blood. The V gene is TRBV12-3 or TRBV12-4, the J gene TRBJ1-2; D gene uncertain. The receptor was derived from a woman in her late teens or twenties in good health. The CDR3 nucleotides read TGTGCCAGCAGTTTCCGCCCCCTGGGGTTTAACTATGGCTACACCTTC. Translated, it gives CASSFRPLGFNYGYTF.